This entry concerns a single T cell receptor beta chain. Its antigen remains unidentified. CDR1 is ENHRY, CDR2 SYGVKD, per germline. Trimming at V came to 7 bases and at J to 6 bases, leaving 6 bases not matched to a gene. This CDR3 region has 14 residues. This sample was taken from a study of post-analysis software for immune sequencing data. Study information: As for disease course, relapsing-remitting, secondary progressive and progressive-relapsing multiple sclerosis were all included. Broader study findings: In multiple sclerosis, normalized Chao1 diversity was significantly below that of controls. In patients, TRBV5-6, TRBV5-1 and TRBV20-1 belonged to roughly 5 TRBV segments found more frequently than in controls.

Included in the TCR beta cDNA libraries were unique molecular identifiers. There were about 1 to 10 million T cells, and 480,000 or so cDNA molecules came from them. Each CDR3 protein gets one entry after TCRdb re-called the PCR reads with MiXCR. The table includes approximately 630,000 distinct CDR3 sequences, more than 50% detected once. Sequences were obtained from blood. The chain couples TRBV10-3 to TRBJ1-2; 12 positions agree with TRBD1. This TCR was recovered from a girl aged 2-10 years with multiple sclerosis. The CDR3 DNA reads TGTGCCATCATGGGGACAGGGGGCTTTGATGGCTACACCTTC. Amino acid sequence: CAIMGTGGFDGYTF.